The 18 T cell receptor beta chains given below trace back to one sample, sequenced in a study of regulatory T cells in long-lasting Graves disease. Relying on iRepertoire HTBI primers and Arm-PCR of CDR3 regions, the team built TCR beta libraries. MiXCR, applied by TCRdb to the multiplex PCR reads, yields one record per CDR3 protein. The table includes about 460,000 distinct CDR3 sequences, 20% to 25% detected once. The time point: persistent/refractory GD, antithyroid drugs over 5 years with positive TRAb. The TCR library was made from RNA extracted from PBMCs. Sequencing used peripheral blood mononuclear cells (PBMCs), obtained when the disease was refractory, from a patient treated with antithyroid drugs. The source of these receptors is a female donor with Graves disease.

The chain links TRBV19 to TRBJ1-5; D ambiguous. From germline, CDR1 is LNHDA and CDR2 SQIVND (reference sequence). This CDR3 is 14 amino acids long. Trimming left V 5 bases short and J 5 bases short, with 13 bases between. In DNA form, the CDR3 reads TGTGCCAGTAGTCCCTCGGACGTGGATCAGCCCCAGCATTTT. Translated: CASSPSDVDQPQHF. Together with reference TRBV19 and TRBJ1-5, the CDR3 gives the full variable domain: DGGITQSPKYLFRKEGQNVTLSCEQNLNHDAMYWYRQDPGQGLRLIYYSQIVNDFQKGDIAEGYSVSREKKESFPLTVTSAQKNPTAFYLCASSPSDVDQPQHFGDGTRLSIL.

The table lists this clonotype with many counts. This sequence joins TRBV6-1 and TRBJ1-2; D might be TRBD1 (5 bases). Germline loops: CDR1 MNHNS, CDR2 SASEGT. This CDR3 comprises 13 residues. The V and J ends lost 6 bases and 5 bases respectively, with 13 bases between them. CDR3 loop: CASSDGTFYGYTF. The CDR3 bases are TGTGCCAGCAGCGACGGGACTTTTTATGGCTACACCTTC.

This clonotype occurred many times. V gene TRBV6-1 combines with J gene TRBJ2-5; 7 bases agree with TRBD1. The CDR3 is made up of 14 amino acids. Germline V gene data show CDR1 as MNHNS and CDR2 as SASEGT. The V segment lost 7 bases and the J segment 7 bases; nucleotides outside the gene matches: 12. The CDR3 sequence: CASNPTGSRGTQYF. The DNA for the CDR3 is TGTGCCAGCAATCCGACAGGGTCAAGGGGGACCCAGTACTTC.

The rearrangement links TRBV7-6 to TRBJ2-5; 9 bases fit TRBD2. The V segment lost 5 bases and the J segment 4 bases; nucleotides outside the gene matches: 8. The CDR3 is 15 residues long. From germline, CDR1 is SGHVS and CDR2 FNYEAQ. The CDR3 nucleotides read TGTGCCAGCAGCCACGGAGCGGGGGGAGGAGAGACCCAGTACTTC. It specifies CASSHGAGGGETQYF.

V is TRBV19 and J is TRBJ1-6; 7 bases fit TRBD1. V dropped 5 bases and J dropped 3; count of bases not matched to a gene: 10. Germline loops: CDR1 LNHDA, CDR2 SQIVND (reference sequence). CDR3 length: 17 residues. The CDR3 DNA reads TGTGCCAGTAGTTCTGTGTTGGGACAGCTCTATAATTCACCCCTCCACTTT. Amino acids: CASSSVLGQLYNSPLHF.

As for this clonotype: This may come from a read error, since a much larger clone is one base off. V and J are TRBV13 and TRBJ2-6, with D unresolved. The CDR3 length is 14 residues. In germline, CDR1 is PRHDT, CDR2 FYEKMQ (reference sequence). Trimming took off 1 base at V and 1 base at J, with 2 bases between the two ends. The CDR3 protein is CASSLESGANVLTF. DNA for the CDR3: TGTGCCAGCAGCTTAGAATCTGGGGCCAACGTCCTGACTTTC. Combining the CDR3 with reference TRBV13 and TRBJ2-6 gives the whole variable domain AAGVIQSPRHLIKEKRETATLKCYPIPRHDTVYWYQQGPGQDPQFLISFYEKMQSDKGSIPDRFSAQQFSDYHSELNMSSLELGDSALYFCASSLESGANVLTFGAGSRLTVL.

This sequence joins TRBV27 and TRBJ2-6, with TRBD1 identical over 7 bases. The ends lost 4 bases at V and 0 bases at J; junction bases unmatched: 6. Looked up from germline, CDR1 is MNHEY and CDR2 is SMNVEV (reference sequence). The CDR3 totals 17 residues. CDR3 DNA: TGTGCCAGCAGTTCCAGGGGGTTTACCTCTGGGGCCAACGTCCTGACTTTC. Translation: CASSSRGFTSGANVLTF.

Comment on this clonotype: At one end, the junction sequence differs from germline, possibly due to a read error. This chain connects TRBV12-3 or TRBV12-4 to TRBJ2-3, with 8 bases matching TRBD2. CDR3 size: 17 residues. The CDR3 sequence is CASSVPRMAGGTYTQYF. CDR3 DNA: TGTGCCAGCAGTGTCCCTAGGATGGCGGGAGGCACATATACGCAGTATTTT.

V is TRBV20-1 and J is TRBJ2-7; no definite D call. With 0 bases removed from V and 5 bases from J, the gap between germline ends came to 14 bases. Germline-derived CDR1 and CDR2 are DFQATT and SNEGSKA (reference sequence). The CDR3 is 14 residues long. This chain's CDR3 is CSARDIQPVDEQYF. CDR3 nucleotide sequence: TGCAGTGCTAGAGATATCCAGCCAGTCGACGAGCAGTACTTC.

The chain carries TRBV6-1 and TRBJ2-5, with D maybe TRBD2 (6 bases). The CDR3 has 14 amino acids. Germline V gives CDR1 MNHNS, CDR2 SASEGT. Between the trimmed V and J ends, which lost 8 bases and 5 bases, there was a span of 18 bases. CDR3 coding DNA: TGTGCCAGCGGGAGGATGGGTCAAGGGGAGACCCAGTACTTC. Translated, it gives CASGRMGQGETQYF.

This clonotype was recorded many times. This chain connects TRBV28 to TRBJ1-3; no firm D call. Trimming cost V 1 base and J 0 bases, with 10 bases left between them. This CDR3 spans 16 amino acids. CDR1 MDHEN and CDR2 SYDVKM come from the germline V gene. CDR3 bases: TGTGCCAGCAGTTTATATTCCCGAATCTCTGGAAACACCATATATTTT. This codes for CASSLYSRISGNTIYF.

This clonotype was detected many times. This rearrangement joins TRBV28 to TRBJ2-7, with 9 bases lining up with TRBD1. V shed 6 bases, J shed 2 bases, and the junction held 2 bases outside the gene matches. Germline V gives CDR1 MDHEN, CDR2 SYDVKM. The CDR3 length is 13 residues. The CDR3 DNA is TGTGCCAGCAGGGGACAGGGTCCCTACGAGCAGTACTTC. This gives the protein CASRGQGPYEQYF.

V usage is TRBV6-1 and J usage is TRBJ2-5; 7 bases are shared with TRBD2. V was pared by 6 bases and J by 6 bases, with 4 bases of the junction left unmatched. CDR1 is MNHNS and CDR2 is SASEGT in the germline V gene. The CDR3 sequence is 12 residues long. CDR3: CASRGTTQTQYF. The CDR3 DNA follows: TGTGCCAGCAGAGGGACTACCCAGACCCAGTACTTC.

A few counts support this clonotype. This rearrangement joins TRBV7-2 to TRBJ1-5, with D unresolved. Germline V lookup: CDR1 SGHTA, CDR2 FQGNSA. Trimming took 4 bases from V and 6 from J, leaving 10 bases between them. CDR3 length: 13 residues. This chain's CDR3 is CASSSSFTQPQHF. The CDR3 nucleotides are TGTGCCAGCAGCTCTTCTTTTACTCAGCCCCAGCATTTT.

The CDR3 nucleotides are TGTGCCAGCAGCGTTGGGAAGAATGAAAAACTGTTTTTT. This codes for CASSVGKNEKLFF. The chain links TRBV9 to TRBJ1-4, with D hard to call. The germline V gene has CDR1 SGDLS and CDR2 YYNGEE. The CDR3 has 13 amino acids. The V end was cut by 2 bases, the J end by 5 bases, with 7 bases between.

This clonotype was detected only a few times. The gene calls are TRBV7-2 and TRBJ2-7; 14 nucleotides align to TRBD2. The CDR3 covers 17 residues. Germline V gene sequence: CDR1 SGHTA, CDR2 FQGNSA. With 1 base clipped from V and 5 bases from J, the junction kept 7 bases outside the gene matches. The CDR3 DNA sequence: TGTGCCAGCAGCTTAGGGGGACTAGCGGGAGAGGGGGACGAGCAGTACTTC. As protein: CASSLGGLAGEGDEQYF.

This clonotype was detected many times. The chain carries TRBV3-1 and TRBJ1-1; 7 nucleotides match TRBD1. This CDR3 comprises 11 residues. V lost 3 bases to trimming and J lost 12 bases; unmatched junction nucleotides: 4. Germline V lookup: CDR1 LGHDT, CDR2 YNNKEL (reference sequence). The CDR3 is CASSQTGRTFF. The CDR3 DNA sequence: TGTGCCAGCAGCCAGACAGGGAGGACTTTCTTT. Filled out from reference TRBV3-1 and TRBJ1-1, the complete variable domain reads DTAVSQTPKYLVTQMGNDKSIKCEQNLGHDTMYWYKQDSKKFLKIMFSYNNKELIINETVPNRFSPKSPDKAHLNLHINSLELGDSAVYFCASSQTGRTFFGQGTRLTVV.

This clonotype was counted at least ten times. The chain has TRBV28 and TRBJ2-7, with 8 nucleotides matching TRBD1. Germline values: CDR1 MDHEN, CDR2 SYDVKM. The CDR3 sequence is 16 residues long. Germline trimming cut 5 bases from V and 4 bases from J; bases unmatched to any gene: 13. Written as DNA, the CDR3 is TGTGCCAGCAGTCCCTCCTGGACAGGGACAAGGTACGAGCAGTACTTC. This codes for CASSPSWTGTRYEQYF.